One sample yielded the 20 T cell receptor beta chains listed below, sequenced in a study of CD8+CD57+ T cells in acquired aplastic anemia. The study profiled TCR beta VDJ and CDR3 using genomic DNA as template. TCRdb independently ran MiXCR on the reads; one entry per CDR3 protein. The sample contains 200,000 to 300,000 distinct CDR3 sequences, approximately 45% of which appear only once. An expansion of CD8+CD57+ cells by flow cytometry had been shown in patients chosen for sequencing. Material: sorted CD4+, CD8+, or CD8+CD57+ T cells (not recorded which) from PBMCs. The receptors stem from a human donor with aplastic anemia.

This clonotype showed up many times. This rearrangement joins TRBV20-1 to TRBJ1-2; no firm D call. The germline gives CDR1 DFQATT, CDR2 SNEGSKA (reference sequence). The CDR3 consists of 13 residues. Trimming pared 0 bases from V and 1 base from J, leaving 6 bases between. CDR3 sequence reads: CSAREIDNYGYTF. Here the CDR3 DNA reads TGCAGTGCTAGAGAGATAGATAACTATGGCTACACCTTC.

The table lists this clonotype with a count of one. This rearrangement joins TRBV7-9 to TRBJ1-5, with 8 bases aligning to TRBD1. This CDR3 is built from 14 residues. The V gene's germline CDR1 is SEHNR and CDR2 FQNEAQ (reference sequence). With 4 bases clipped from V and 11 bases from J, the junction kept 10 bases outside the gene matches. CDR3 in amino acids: CASSSGQVQETQHF. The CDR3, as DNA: TGTGCCAGCAGCTCGGGACAGGTCCAAGAGACCCAGCATTTT.

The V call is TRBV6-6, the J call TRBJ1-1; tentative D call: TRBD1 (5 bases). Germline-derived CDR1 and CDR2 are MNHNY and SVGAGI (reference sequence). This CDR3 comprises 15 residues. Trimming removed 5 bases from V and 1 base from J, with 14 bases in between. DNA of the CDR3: TGTGCCAGCAGTGCGACCGGGACGGCGAACACTGAAGCTTTCTTT. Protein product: CASSATGTANTEAFF.

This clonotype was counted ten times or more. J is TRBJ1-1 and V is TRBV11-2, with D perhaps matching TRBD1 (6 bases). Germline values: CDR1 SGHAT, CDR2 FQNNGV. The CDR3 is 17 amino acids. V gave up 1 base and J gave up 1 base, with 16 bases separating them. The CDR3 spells CASSLAGGRSRNTEAFF. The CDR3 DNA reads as TGTGCCAGCAGCTTAGCGGGGGGCCGGTCCCGGAACACTGAAGCTTTCTTT.

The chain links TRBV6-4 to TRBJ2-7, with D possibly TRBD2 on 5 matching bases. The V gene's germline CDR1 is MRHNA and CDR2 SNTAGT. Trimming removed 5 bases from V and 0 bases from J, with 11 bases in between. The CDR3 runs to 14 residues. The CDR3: CASSIWESSYEQYF. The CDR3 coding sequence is TGTGCCAGCAGTATCTGGGAGAGCTCCTACGAGCAGTACTTC.

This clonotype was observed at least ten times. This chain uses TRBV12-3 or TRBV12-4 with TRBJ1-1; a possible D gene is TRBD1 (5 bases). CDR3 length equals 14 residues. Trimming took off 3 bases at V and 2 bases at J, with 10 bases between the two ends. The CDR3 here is CASSLGTFNTEAFF. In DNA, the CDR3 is TGTGCCAGCAGTTTGGGGACCTTTAACACTGAAGCTTTCTTT.

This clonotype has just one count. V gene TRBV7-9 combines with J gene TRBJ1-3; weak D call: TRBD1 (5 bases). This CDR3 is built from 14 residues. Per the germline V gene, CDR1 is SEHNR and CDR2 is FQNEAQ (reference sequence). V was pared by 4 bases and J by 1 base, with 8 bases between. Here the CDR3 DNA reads TGTGCCAGCAGCTCTCGACAGTCTGGAAACACCATATATTTT. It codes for CASSSRQSGNTIYF.

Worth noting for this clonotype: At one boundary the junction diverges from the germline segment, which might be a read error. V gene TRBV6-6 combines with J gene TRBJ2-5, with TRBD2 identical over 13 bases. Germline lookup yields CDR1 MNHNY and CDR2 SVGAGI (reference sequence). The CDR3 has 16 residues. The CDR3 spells CASSYFGTSGMETQHF. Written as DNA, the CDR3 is TGTGCCAGCAGTTACTTCGGGACTAGCGGGATGGAGACCCAGCACTTC.

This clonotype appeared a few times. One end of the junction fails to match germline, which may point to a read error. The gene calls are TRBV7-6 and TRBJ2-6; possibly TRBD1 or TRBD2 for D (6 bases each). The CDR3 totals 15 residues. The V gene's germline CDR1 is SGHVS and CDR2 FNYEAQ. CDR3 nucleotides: TGTGCCAGCAGTTTAGGGGGGACTGGGGCCAACGTCCTGACTTTC. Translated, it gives CASSLGGTGANVLTF.

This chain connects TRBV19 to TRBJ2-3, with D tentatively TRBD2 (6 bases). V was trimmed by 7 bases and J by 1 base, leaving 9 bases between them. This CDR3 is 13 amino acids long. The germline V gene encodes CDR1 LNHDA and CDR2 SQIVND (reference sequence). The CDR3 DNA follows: TGTGCCAGTAATGCGGGGCGCACAGATACGCAGTATTTT. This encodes CASNAGRTDTQYF.

The CDR3 DNA follows: TGTGCCAGCAGTTACGACGGGACAGGGGGCAATGAGCAGTTCTTC. Its translation: CASSYDGTGGNEQFF. The chain joins TRBV6-6 to TRBJ2-1; 11 positions agree with TRBD1. Germline CDR1 and CDR2: MNHNY and SVGAGI (reference sequence). Germline trimming cut 2 bases from V and 6 bases from J; bases unmatched to any gene: 3. CDR3 length: 15 amino acids.

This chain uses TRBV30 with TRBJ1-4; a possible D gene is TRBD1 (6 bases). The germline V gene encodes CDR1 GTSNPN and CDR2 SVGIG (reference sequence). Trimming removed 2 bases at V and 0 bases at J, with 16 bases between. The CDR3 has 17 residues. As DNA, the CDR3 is TGTGCCTGGAGTTCGACAGGTCTGAAAGCAACTAATGAAAAACTGTTTTTT. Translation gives CAWSSTGLKATNEKLFF. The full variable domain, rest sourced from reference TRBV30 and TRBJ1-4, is SQTIHQWPATLVQPVGSPLSLECTVEGTSNPNLYWYRQAAGRGLQLLFYSVGIGQISSEVPQNLSASRPQDRQFILSSKKLLLSDSGFYLCAWSSTGLKATNEKLFFGSGTQLSVL.

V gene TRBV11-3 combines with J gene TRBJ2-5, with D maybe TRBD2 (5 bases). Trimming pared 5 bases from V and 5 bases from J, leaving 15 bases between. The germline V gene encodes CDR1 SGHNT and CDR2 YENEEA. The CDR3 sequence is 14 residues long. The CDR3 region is CASSARALRETQYF. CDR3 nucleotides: TGTGCCAGCAGCGCGCGGGCTCTCAGGGAGACCCAGTACTTC.

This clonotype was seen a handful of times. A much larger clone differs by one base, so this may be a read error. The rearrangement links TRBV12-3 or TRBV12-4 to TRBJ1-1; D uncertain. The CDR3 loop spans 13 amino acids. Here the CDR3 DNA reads TGTGCCTGCAGTTTGGGCAGGCTCACTGAAGCTTTCTTT. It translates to CACSLGRLTEAFF.

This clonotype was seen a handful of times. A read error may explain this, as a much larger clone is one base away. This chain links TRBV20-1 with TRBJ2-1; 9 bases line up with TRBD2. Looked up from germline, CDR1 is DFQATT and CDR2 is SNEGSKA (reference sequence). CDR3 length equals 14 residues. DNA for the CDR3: TGCGGTGCTAGACTAGCGGCGACCTACAATGAGCAGTTCTTC. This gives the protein CGARLAATYNEQFF.

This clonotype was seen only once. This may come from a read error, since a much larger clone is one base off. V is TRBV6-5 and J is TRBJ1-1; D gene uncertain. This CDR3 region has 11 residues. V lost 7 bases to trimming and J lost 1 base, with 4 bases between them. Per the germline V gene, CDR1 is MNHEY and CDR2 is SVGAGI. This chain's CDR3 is CASTTNTEAFF. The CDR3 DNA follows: TGTGCCAGCACAACGAACACTGAAGCTTTCTTT.

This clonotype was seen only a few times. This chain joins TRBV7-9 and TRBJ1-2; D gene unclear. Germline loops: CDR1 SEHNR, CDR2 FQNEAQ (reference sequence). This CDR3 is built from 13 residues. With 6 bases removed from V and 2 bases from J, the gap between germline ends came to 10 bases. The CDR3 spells CASSPQGNYGYTF. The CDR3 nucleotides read TGTGCCAGCAGTCCACAAGGGAACTATGGCTACACCTTC.

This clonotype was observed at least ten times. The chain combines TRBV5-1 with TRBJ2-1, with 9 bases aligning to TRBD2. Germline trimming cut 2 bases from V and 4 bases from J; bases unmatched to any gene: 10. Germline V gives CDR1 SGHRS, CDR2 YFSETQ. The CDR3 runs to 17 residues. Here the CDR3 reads CASSFGIAGVEYNEQFF. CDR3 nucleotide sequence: TGCGCCAGCAGCTTCGGGATAGCGGGAGTCGAGTACAATGAGCAGTTCTTC.

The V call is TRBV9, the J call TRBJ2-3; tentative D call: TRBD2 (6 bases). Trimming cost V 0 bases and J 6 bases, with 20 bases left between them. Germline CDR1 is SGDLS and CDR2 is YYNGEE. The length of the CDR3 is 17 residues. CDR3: CASSVDVGAGGHDTQYF. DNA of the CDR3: TGTGCCAGCAGCGTAGATGTGGGCGCCGGGGGTCACGATACGCAGTATTTT.

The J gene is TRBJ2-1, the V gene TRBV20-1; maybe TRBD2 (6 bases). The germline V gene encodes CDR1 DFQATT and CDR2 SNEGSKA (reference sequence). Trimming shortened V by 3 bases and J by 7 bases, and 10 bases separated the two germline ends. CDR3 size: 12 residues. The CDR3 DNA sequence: TGCAGTGCTAGTCGGGAGTGGAATGAGCAGTTCTTC. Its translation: CSASREWNEQFF.